Listed here are 14 T cell receptor beta chains from one sample, sequenced in a study of cytomegalovirus exposure and HLA in healthy donors. A multiplex PCR was run with 60 Vbeta primers and 13 Jbeta primers. Sequencing was performed with immunoSEQ multiplex PCR; in TCRdb, only in-frame clones are kept and a portion is missing. The sample consists of 50,000 or so clones, around 70% of them appearing once. Material: PBMCs. These TCRs come from a woman aged 50 to 60 in good health and CMV-seronegative.

This clone turned up a few times. This chain joins TRBV5-1 and TRBJ2-7, with 15 bases identical to TRBD2. The CDR3 loop spans 17 amino acids. The J segment lost 1 base and the V segment lost 3 bases, leaving 5 bases of the junction unmatched. The germline V gene encodes CDR1 SGHRS and CDR2 YFSETQ. The CDR3 nucleotides read TGCGCCAGCAGCTGGGGGACTAGCGGGAGGAAGTCCTACGAGCAGTACTTC. As protein: CASSWGTSGRKSYEQYF.

This clone occurred a few times. The genes are TRBV2 and TRBJ1-5, with a tentative D call TRBD1 (5 bases). Trimming removed 9 bases at V and 5 bases at J, with 20 bases between. The CDR3 is made up of 15 amino acids. The germline CDR1 and CDR2 sequences are SNHLY and FYNNEI. CDR3 loop: CASGGASVIDQPQHF. CDR3 nucleotide sequence: TGTGCCAGTGGAGGGGCCTCCGTTATTGATCAGCCCCAGCATTTT.

The chain couples TRBV30 to TRBJ1-4, with unresolved D. Per the germline V gene, CDR1 is GTSNPN and CDR2 is SVGIG (reference sequence). The length of the CDR3 is 12 residues. The ends were cut back, 1 base at V and 13 bases at J, with 13 bases in the middle. The CDR3 reads CAWSDGSPVLFF. Written as DNA, the CDR3 is TGTGCCTGGAGTGATGGTAGCCCCGTACTGTTTTTT.

The gene calls are TRBV7-2 and TRBJ1-2, with a possible D match to TRBD1 (5 bases). There are 13 residues in the CDR3. V was trimmed by 1 base and J by 10 bases, leaving 13 bases between them. Germline V gene data show CDR1 as SGHTA and CDR2 as FQGNSA. CDR3 loop: CASSLVTETDYTF. The DNA for the CDR3 is TGTGCCAGCAGCTTAGTGACAGAGACTGACTACACCTTC.

The chain links TRBV28 to TRBJ1-1; D might be TRBD1 (6 bases). V lost 8 bases and J 6 bases, leaving 19 bases between the germline ends. CDR1 and CDR2 (germline): MDHEN, SYDVKM. This CDR3 is 14 amino acids long. The CDR3 DNA sequence: TGTGCCAGCGGATTGCCTTACAGGGAACCTGAAGCTTTCTTT. It encodes CASGLPYREPEAFF.

The V call is TRBV19, the J call TRBJ2-1, with TRBD2 matching over 12 bases. The CDR3 totals 14 residues. Germline lookup yields CDR1 LNHDA and CDR2 SQIVND (reference sequence). J was trimmed by 10 bases and V by 3 bases; bases with no gene match: 4. CDR3 region: CASSMLAGGSEQFF. The CDR3 bases are TGTGCCAGTAGTATGCTAGCGGGGGGGTCGGAGCAGTTCTTC.

The chain has TRBV29-1 and TRBJ1-2, with D tentatively TRBD1 (5 bases). CDR1 and CDR2 (germline): SQVTM, ANQGSEA. V was cut by 0 bases and J by 4 bases, with 15 bases left in between. CDR3 length equals 15 residues. DNA for the CDR3: TGCAGCGTTGAAGAGTCCGCGTCGGGGGTCTATGGCTACACCTTC. Translation gives CSVEESASGVYGYTF.

The gene calls are TRBV7-8 and TRBJ2-3, with D maybe TRBD2 (5 bases). The CDR3 runs to 13 residues. Trimming removed 0 bases at V and 6 bases at J, with 7 bases between. Germline lookup yields CDR1 SGHVS and CDR2 FQNEAQ. The CDR3 DNA follows: TGTGCCAGCAGCTTAGCGGAGGAGGATACGCAGTATTTT. It translates to CASSLAEEDTQYF.

V gene TRBV11-2 combines with J gene TRBJ2-5, with TRBD2 matching 12 bases. This CDR3 is built from 17 residues. CDR1 is SGHAT, CDR2 FQNNGV, per germline. J lost 6 bases, V lost 1 base, and 9 bases had no gene match. Here the CDR3 DNA reads TGTGCCAGCAGCTTAGTTGTGACTAGCGGGAGCGGCAAGACCCAGTACTTC. It encodes CASSLVVTSGSGKTQYF.

This chain joins TRBV5-1 and TRBJ2-3; the match to TRBD2 covers 7 bases. V lost 4 bases and J lost 4; bases outside the gene matches: 15. The CDR3 consists of 17 residues. CDR1 and CDR2 (germline): SGHRS, YFSETQ. This chain's CDR3 is CASSPPGSGTGADTQYF. The CDR3 DNA is TGCGCCAGCAGCCCCCCGGGGAGCGGGACCGGCGCAGATACGCAGTATTTT.

This rearrangement joins TRBV29-1 to TRBJ2-7; 10 bases map to TRBD1. Germline CDR1 reads SQVTM; CDR2 reads ANQGSEA. CDR3 length: 13 amino acids. V lost 2 bases, J lost 7 bases, and 5 bases stayed unmatched. CDR3 region: CSVELDRGREQYF. Here the CDR3 DNA reads TGCAGCGTTGAACTTGACAGGGGGCGAGAGCAGTACTTC.

The rearrangement links TRBV6-6 to TRBJ2-7; 12 bases map to TRBD1. The germline CDR1 and CDR2 sequences are MNHNY and SVGAGI (reference sequence). V lost 4 bases, J lost 4 bases, and 2 bases stayed unmatched. The CDR3 loop spans 14 amino acids. CDR3 protein: CASSLGQGAYEQYF. The CDR3 DNA sequence: TGTGCCAGCAGTTTGGGACAGGGGGCTTACGAGCAGTACTTC.

The V and J genes are TRBV10-2 and TRBJ2-2; 9 positions match TRBD2. V trimming: 6 bases; J trimming: 4 bases; junction bases outside the gene matches: 3. The CDR3 runs 14 residues. Germline loops: CDR1 WSHSY, CDR2 SAAADI. The CDR3, as DNA: TGCGCCAGCAGGGGCGGGAGGGTCACCGGGGAGCTGTTTTTT. Translating gives CASRGGRVTGELFF.

The V call is TRBV5-6, the J call TRBJ1-1; no definite D call. Trimming left V 2 bases short and J 7 bases short, with 12 bases between. In germline, CDR1 is SGHDT, CDR2 YYEEEE. The CDR3 runs 13 residues. The CDR3 DNA sequence: TGTGCCAGCAGCTTTCAGGCGACGGTTGAAGCTTTCTTT. Its translation is CASSFQATVEAFF.